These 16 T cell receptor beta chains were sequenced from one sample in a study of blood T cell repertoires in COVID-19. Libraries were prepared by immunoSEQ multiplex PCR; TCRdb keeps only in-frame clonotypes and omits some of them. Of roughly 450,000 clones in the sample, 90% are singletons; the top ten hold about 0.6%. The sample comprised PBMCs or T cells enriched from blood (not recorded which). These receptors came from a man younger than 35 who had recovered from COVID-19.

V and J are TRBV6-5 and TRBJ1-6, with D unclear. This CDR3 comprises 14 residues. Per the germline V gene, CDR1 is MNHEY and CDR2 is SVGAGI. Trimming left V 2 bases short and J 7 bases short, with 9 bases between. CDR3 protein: CASSYAGQNSPLHF. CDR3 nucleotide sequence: TGTGCCAGCAGTTACGCTGGCCAGAATTCACCCCTCCACTTT.

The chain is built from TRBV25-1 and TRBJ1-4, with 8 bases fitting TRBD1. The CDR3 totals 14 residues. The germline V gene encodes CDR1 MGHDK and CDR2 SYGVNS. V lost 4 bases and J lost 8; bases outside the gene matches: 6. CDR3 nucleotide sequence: TGTGCCAGCAGTGGGACAGGGCGCTGGGAAAAACTGTTTTTT. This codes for CASSGTGRWEKLFF.

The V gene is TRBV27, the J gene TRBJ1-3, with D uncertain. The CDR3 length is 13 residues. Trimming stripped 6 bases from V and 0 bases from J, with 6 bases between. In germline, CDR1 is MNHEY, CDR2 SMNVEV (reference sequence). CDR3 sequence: CASSISSGNTIYF. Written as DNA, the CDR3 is TGTGCCAGCAGCATTAGCTCTGGAAACACCATATATTTT.

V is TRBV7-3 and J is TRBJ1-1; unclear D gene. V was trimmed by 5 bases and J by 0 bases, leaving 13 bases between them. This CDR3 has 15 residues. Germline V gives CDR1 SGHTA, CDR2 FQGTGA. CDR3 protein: CASSLTGSVNTEAFF. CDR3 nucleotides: TGTGCCAGCAGCCTTACTGGGAGTGTGAACACTGAAGCTTTCTTT.

CDR3 sequence (DNA): TGTGCCAGCAGTGACAGGGTGAGAGGTTCGGATGAAAAACTGTTTTTT. Its translation: CASSDRVRGSDEKLFF. The chain employs TRBV2 and TRBJ1-4, with D maybe TRBD1 (5 bases). From germline, CDR1 is SNHLY and CDR2 FYNNEI. The CDR3 spans 16 residues. V shed 3 bases and J shed 6 bases, with 17 bases lying between them.

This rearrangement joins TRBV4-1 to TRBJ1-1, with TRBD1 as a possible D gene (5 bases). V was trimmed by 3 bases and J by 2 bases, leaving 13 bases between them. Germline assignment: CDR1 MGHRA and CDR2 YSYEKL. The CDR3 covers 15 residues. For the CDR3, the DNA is TGCGCCAGCAGCCAGGCTCGTAGGGGAAACACTGAAGCTTTCTTT. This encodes CASSQARRGNTEAFF.

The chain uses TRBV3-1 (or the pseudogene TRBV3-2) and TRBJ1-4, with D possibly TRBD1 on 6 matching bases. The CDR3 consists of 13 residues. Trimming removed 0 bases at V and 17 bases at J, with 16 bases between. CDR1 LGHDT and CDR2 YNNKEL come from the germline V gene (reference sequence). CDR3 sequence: CASSQEPSGGSFF. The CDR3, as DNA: TGTGCCAGCAGCCAAGAACCCTCTGGGGGCTCCTTTTTT.

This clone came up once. The CDR3 loop reads CASSLTGGFNSPLHF. DNA of the CDR3: TGTGCCAGCAGCCTTACAGGGGGTTTTAATTCACCCCTCCACTTT. This sequence joins TRBV9 and TRBJ1-6, with TRBD1 identical over 8 bases. The junction had 6 bases not matched to a gene; V was cut back by 4 bases and J by 6 bases. In germline, CDR1 is SGDLS, CDR2 YYNGEE. The CDR3 totals 15 residues.

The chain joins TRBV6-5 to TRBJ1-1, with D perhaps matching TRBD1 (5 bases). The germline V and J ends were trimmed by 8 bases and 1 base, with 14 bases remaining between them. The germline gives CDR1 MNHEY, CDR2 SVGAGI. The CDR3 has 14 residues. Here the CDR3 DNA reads TGTGCCAGCTTCGAATTTCAGGGGAACACTGAAGCTTTCTTT. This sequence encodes CASFEFQGNTEAFF.

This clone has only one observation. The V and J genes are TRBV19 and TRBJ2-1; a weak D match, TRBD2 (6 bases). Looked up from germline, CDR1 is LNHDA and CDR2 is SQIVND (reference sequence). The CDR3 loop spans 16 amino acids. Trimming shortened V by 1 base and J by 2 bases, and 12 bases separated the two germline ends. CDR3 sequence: CASSIGDSGPYNEQFF. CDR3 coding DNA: TGTGCCAGTAGTATAGGGGATAGCGGTCCCTACAATGAGCAGTTCTTC.

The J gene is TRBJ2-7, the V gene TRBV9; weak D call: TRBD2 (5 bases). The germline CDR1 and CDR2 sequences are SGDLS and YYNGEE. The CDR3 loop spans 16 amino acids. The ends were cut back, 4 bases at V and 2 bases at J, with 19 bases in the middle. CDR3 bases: TGTGCCAGCAGCCCACGTGGGAGCGCGACACCCTACGAGCAGTACTTC. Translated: CASSPRGSATPYEQYF.

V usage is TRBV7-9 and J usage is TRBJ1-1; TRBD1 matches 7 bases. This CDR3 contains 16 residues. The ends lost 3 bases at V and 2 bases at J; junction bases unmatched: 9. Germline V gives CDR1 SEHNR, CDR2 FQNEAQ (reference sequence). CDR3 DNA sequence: TGTGCCAGCAGCTTCCCCGGGACAGCGGCTAACACTGAAGCTTTCTTT. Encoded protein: CASSFPGTAANTEAFF.

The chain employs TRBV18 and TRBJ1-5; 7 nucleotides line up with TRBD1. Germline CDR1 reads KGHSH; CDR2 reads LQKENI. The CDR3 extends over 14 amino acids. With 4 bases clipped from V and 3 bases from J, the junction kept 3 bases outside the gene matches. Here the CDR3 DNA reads TGTGCCAGCTCACTGGACAGGAACAATCAGCCCCAGCATTTT. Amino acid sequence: CASSLDRNNQPQHF.

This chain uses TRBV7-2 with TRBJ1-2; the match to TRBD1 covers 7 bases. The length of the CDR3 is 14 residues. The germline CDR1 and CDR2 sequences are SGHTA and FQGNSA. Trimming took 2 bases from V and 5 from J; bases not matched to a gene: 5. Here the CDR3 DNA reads TGTGCCAGCAGCTTACCGACAGGGTCGTATGGCTACACCTTC. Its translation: CASSLPTGSYGYTF. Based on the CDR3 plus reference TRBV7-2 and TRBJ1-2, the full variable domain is GAGVSQSPSNKVTEKGKDVELRCDPISGHTALYWYRQSLGQGLEFLIYFQGNSAPDKSGLPSDRFSAERTGGSVSTLTIQRTQQEDSAVYLCASSLPTGSYGYTFGSGTRLTVV.

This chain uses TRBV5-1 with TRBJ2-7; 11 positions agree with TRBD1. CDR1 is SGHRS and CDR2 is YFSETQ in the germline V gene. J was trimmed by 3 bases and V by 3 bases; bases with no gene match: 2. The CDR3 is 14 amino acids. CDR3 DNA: TGCGCCAGCAGCTCCGGGACAGGGGGCTACGAGCAGTACTTC. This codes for CASSSGTGGYEQYF.

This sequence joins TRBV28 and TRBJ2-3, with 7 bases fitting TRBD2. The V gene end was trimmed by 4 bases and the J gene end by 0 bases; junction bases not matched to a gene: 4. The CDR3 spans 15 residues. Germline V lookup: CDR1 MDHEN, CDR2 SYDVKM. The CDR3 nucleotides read TGTGCCAGCAGTTCCGGGACTACGAGCACAGATACGCAGTATTTT. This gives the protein CASSSGTTSTDTQYF. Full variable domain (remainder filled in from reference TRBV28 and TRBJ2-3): DVKVTQSSRYLVKRTGEKVFLECVQDMDHENMFWYRQDPGLGLRLIYFSYDVKMKEKGDIPEGYSVSREKKERFSLILESASTNQTSMYLCASSSGTTSTDTQYFGPGTRLTVL.